The rows below give T cell receptor beta chains drawn from one sample of a study of T cell repertoires in cytomegalovirus infection. TCRdb recomputed calls from the reads with MiXCR, one row per CDR3 protein. Of around 530,000 distinct CDR3 sequences in the sample, around 27% were seen once. Sequencing was carried out using PBMCs. Receptors were obtained from a human donor in good health (CMV status not recorded). Some clones in this sample may be carry-over from other donors' samples. The CDR3 runs from the conserved cysteine through the conserved F or W. The D gene is left open where the match is weak. Size is stated for part of the rows, as once, few or many counts, or as a class when the clone is expanded.

D gene	clone size	V gene	J gene	CDR3 protein	CDR3 DNA
-	many	TRBV7-2	TRBJ2-7	CASSLVGVGIRQYF	TGTGCCAGCAGCTTGGTGGGGGTTGGGATTCGGCAGTACTTC
TRBD2	few	TRBV12-3/TRBV12-4	TRBJ2-2	CASIPLPLAGETGELFF	TGTGCCAGCATCCCCCTCCCCCTAGCGGGAGAGACCGGGGAGCTGTTTTTT
-	few	TRBV12-3/TRBV12-4	TRBJ2-1	CASSPGRQLAYEQFF	TGTGCCAGCAGTCCCGGCAGACAGCTGGCCTATGAGCAGTTCTTC
-	-	TRBV7-2	TRBJ1-1	CASRQGPGNTEAFF	TGTGCCAGCAGACAGGGACCGGGGAACACTGAAGCTTTCTTT
TRBD1	-	TRBV7-8	TRBJ2-2	CASSSGGQGGTGELFF	TGTGCCAGCAGCTCAGGGGGACAGGGAGGCACCGGGGAGCTGTTTTTT
-	-	TRBV20-1	TRBJ1-6	CSAKEQVVGSPLHF	TGCAGTGCTAAAGAACAGGTCGTCGGTTCACCCCTCCACTTT
-	-	TRBV7-6	TRBJ2-5	CASSLQETLVGETQYF	TGTGCCAGCAGCCTGCAAGAGACACTGGTAGGGGAGACCCAGTACTTC
-	-	TRBV7-8	TRBJ2-4	CASSSTGRLLAKNIQYF	TGTGCCAGCAGCTCTACTGGAAGGCTACTAGCCAAAAACATTCAGTACTTC
-	few	TRBV4-1	TRBJ1-5	CASSQVGGGNQPQHF	TGCGCCAGCAGCCAAGTAGGAGGGGGCAATCAGCCCCAGCATTTT
TRBD2	many	TRBV7-2	TRBJ2-3	CASRGLASTDTQYF	TGTGCCAGCAGGGGACTAGCGAGCACAGATACGCAGTATTTT
TRBD1	-	TRBV4-2	TRBJ2-7	CASSQFGSGTGAYEQYF	TGTGCCAGCAGCCAGTTTGGGTCCGGGACAGGAGCCTACGAGCAGTACTTC
TRBD1	many	TRBV7-2	TRBJ2-3	CASSFGTDLSADTQYF	TGTGCCAGCAGCTTTGGGACAGACCTTTCGGCAGATACGCAGTATTTT
-	few	TRBV12-3/TRBV12-4	TRBJ2-5	CASSRINRETQYF	TGTGCCAGCAGTAGGATTAATAGAGAGACCCAGTACTTC
-	many	TRBV7-2	TRBJ2-3	CASALQGRTDTQYF	TGTGCCAGCGCCCTCCAGGGGCGCACAGATACGCAGTATTTT
TRBD1	few	TRBV4-1	TRBJ1-5	CASSQPRGTVGINQPQHF	TGCGCCAGCAGCCAACCACGAGGGACAGTCGGCATTAATCAGCCCCAGCATTTT
-	-	TRBV11-2	TRBJ2-3	CASSLVRANTDTQYF	TGTGCCAGCAGCTTAGTACGGGCTAACACAGATACGCAGTATTTT
TRBD2	-	TRBV7-2	TRBJ2-1	CASLSRVAGSNEQFF	TGTGCCAGCCTTTCCCGGGTAGCGGGGAGCAATGAGCAGTTCTTC
TRBD2	-	TRBV6-1	TRBJ2-5	CASRVSGGGGETQYF	TGTGCCAGCAGGGTTAGCGGGGGGGGGGGGGAGACCCAGTACTTC
-	many	TRBV7-2	TRBJ2-7	CASSVRWEQYF	TGTGCCAGCAGCGTCCGTTGGGAGCAGTACTTC
-	-	TRBV20-1	TRBJ1-5	CSARDRWINQPQHF	TGCAGTGCTAGAGATCGATGGATCAATCAGCCCCAGCATTTT
TRBD2	-	TRBV19	TRBJ2-5	CASSIGPGGPQETQYF	TGTGCCAGTAGTATAGGTCCGGGAGGGCCTCAAGAGACCCAGTACTTC
-	-	TRBV29-1	TRBJ2-1	CSGRELTYNEQFF	TGCAGCGGTCGGGAGCTTACCTACAATGAGCAGTTCTTC
-	-	TRBV7-2	TRBJ1-4	CASSRTGSANEKLFF	TGTGCCAGCAGCCGAACAGGTTCGGCTAATGAAAAACTGTTTTTT
TRBD2	many	TRBV12-3/TRBV12-4	TRBJ2-2	CASTAGARDGELFF	TGTGCCAGCACCGCGGGAGCCCGAGACGGGGAGCTGTTTTTT
-	-	TRBV6-2/TRBV6-3	TRBJ1-2	CVGALPGYTF	TGTGTCGGGGCCCTTCCTGGCTACACCTTC
TRBD2	-	TRBV11-3	TRBJ2-1	CASSLDAGGEQFF	TGTGCCAGCAGCTTAGATGCGGGAGGTGAGCAGTTCTTC
-	-	TRBV12-3/TRBV12-4	TRBJ2-1	CANGWAGGNEQFF	TGTGCCAATGGGTGGGCAGGCGGCAATGAGCAGTTCTTC
-	-	TRBV18	TRBJ2-5	CASSPGRGAETQYF	TGTGCCAGCTCACCGGGCAGGGGGGCAGAGACCCAGTACTTC
-	-	TRBV29-1	TRBJ1-2	CSVRPILGDGYTF	TGCAGCGTCCGTCCGATCCTTGGAGATGGCTACACCTTC
TRBD2	-	TRBV11-3	TRBJ2-3	CASSLDLPGLAGAADTQYF	TGTGCCAGCAGCTTAGATCTTCCGGGACTAGCGGGAGCGGCAGATACGCAGTATTTT
TRBD2	few	TRBV29-1	TRBJ2-1	CSVGARAWTSGVNEQFF	TGCAGCGTTGGGGCTAGGGCCTGGACTAGCGGGGTTAATGAGCAGTTCTTC
TRBD1	few	TRBV20-1	TRBJ1-4	CSARPRQGLSEKLFF	TGCAGTGCTAGACCCAGACAGGGGCTAAGTGAAAAACTGTTTTTT
-	few	TRBV12-3/TRBV12-4	TRBJ2-3	CASSEGDTQYF	TGTGCCAGCAGTGAGGGAGATACGCAGTATTTT
TRBD2	-	TRBV20-1	TRBJ2-7	CSASRGAGGPLEQYF	TGCAGTGCTAGCCGAGGAGCGGGAGGGCCTCTCGAGCAGTACTTC
TRBD1	-	TRBV7-2	TRBJ2-3	CASRPGGQGGDTQYF	TGTGCCAGCAGACCTGGGGGACAGGGGGGAGATACGCAGTATTTT
-	many	TRBV4-1	TRBJ1-3	CASSLQLPRSGNTIYF	TGCGCCAGCAGCCTACAGCTTCCTCGCTCTGGAAACACCATATATTTT
-	-	TRBV11-2	TRBJ1-3	CASSRVDTIYF	TGTGCCAGCAGCCGCGTAGACACCATATATTTT
TRBD2	few	TRBV2	TRBJ2-7	CASSDGGGDYEQYF	TGTGCCAGCAGTGATGGCGGGGGAGACTACGAGCAGTACTTC
TRBD1	few	TRBV6-2/TRBV6-3	TRBJ2-1	CASSYFTGAVSSYNEQFF	TGTGCCAGCAGTTACTTTACAGGGGCCGTCAGCTCCTACAATGAGCAGTTCTTC
-	-	TRBV4-1	TRBJ1-1	CASSLPTQGREAFF	TGCGCCAGCAGCCTCCCAACACAGGGCCGGGAAGCTTTCTTT
-	-	TRBV6-8	TRBJ1-5	CASSYSWGAQPQHF	TGTGCCAGCAGTTACTCGTGGGGGGCTCAGCCCCAGCATTTT
TRBD1	few	TRBV15	TRBJ1-5	CATRGEDRGGFGGNQPQHF	TGTGCCACCAGAGGGGAAGACAGGGGTGGGTTCGGTGGCAATCAGCCCCAGCATTTT
-	few	TRBV19	TRBJ1-2	CASRNPGGGDYGYTF	TGTGCCAGTAGGAACCCGGGCGGCGGGGACTATGGCTACACCTTC
-	-	TRBV28	TRBJ2-7	CASSVDASSYEQYF	TGTGCCAGCAGTGTGGACGCGAGCTCCTACGAGCAGTACTTC
-	many	TRBV6-2/TRBV6-3	TRBJ1-1	CASSGTPNTEAFF	TGTGCCAGCAGTGGGACACCGAACACTGAAGCTTTCTTT
TRBD1	-	TRBV12-3/TRBV12-4	TRBJ1-3	CASSDTGGRNTIYF	TGTGCCAGCAGCGACACAGGGGGTCGAAACACCATATATTTT
TRBD1	-	TRBV10-3	TRBJ1-5	CAIRGTDNQPQHF	TGTGCCATCAGGGGGACAGATAATCAGCCCCAGCATTTT
-	-	TRBV29-1	TRBJ2-7	CSVEDMRDEQYF	TGCAGCGTTGAAGATATGAGGGACGAGCAGTACTTC
-	many	TRBV12-3/TRBV12-4	TRBJ2-2	CASSLAGTYTGELFF	TGTGCCAGCAGTTTAGCAGGGACTTATACCGGGGAGCTGTTTTTT
-	-	TRBV12-3/TRBV12-4	TRBJ1-5	CASSFRALDSNQPQHF	TGTGCCAGCAGTTTTAGGGCTCTTGATAGCAATCAGCCCCAGCATTTT
-	-	TRBV19	TRBJ1-1	CASSSTGETEAFF	TGTGCCAGTAGTAGTACGGGTGAGACTGAAGCTTTCTTT
TRBD2	-	TRBV12-3/TRBV12-4	TRBJ2-3	CASSFAGGTTDTQYF	TGTGCCAGCAGTTTCGCGGGAGGAACCACAGATACGCAGTATTTT
-	many	TRBV12-3/TRBV12-4	TRBJ1-5	CASSRTASNQPQHF	TGTGCCAGCAGTCGGACAGCTAGCAATCAGCCCCAGCATTTT